The entry below describes one TCR beta chain. The authors' processing: The assay estimated nucleated cells by amplifying reference gene primers. TCRdb's copy holds only in-frame clones and misses some; the assay was immunoSEQ multiplex PCR. V, J and clone size are those of that table, while D and trimming were read from the DNA. Among about 79,000 clones listed, about 90% were seen once. This entry belongs to a study of blood T cell repertoires in COVID-19. Study-wide context: From T cells, B-cell-depleted T cells, or PBMCs came the material, which was cDNA or gDNA.

This CDR3 is 14 amino acids long. Germline lookup yields CDR1 LNHDA and CDR2 SQIVND (reference sequence). V lost 5 bases and J lost 3; bases outside the gene matches: 4. The V call is TRBV19, the J call TRBJ1-3, with 7 positions matching TRBD1. This sequence originates from a man aged 50 to 60 with active COVID-19. The sample consisted of peripheral blood. The CDR3 DNA reads as TGTGCCAGTAGTCCCTGGACAGGTGGAAACACCATATATTTT. This sequence encodes CASSPWTGGNTIYF.